Only a few counts were recorded for the clone carrying this TCR beta chain. The sample is drawn from a study of blood T cell repertoires in COVID-19. Study details: The cDNA or gDNA used as material had been derived from T cells, B-cell-depleted T cells, or PBMCs.

TCRdb keeps only in-frame clones here, not all; method: immunoSEQ multiplex PCR. Seen here are 70,000 to 80,000 clones, around 91% observed once, and the top ten hold about 5%. The CDR3 is 14 residues long. Germline loops: CDR1 LNHDA, CDR2 SQIVND (reference sequence). V shed 8 bases and J shed 2 bases, with 15 bases lying between them. The sample was peripheral blood. The TCR sequence derives from a human donor in a cohort sampled during active COVID-19. The chain combines TRBV19 with TRBJ1-1; no clear D. The CDR3 DNA follows: TGTGCCAGTCTGAGACGGGAACTAAACACTGAAGCTTTCTTT. Translation: CASLRRELNTEAFF.